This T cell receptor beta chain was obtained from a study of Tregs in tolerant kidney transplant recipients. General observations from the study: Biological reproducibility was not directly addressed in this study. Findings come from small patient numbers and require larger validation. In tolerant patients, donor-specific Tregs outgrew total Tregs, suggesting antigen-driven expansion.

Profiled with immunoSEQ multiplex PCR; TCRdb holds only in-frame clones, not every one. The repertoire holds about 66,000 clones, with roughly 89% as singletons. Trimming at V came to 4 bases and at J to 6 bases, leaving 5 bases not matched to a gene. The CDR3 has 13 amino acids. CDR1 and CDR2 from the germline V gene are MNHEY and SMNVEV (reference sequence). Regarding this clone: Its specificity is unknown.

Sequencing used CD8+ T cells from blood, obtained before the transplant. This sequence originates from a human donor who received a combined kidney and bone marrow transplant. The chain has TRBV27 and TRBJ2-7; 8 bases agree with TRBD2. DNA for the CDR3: TGTGCCAGCAGTTGGACTAGCCTTTCCGAGCAGTACTTC. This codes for CASSWTSLSEQYF.